This TCR beta chain is from a study of cytomegalovirus exposure and HLA in healthy donors. Study-wide points: Many donors shared some public TCRs, even though most TCR sequences were rare.

Per germline, CDR1 SGHDT and CDR2 YYEEEE. V gave up 4 bases and J gave up 5 bases; unmatched junction bases: 11. The CDR3 spans 16 residues. On this clone itself: Its antigen is unidentified.

Sequenced by immunoSEQ multiplex PCR; TCRdb stores in-frame clones only, minus some. This sample yields some 150,000 clones, of which about 91% are seen a single time; roughly 4.3% belongs to the top ten. Sequencing was done on a sample of PBMCs. This clonotype originated in a young man in good health and CMV-seropositive. The V and J genes are TRBV5-6 and TRBJ2-2, with 7 nucleotides matching TRBD1. The CDR3: CASSRPTGVLTGELFF. As DNA, the CDR3 is TGTGCCAGCAGCAGACCAACAGGGGTGTTGACCGGGGAGCTGTTTTTT.